These 16 T cell receptor beta chains share one sample of origin, sequenced in a study of a mutant IDH1 vaccine in newly diagnosed glioma (dated by TCRdb to the early 2020s). The sample's time point label, decoded: baseline, week 1 (first vaccination visit). The treatment or condition label for this specimen denotes: pre-vaccination baseline after standard-of-care therapy. Library preparation used the immunoSEQ multiplex PCR assay. In TCRdb, the immuneACCESS table is reduced to in-frame sequences with V and J assigned. These tables do not hold every clone; where another copy was compared, an unresolved V gene accounts for under half, and the others remain unexplained. Within this sample are some 38,000 clones, with under 80% of them counted one time only. The ten largest make up 7% to 10% of the sample. This material consisted of PBMCs, taken from a glioma patient treated with radiotherapy, temozolomide or both. These receptors all come from a man aged 40-49 years with glioma. Some clones in this sample may be carry-over from other donors' samples.

This clone showed up just a few times. The rearrangement links TRBV18 to TRBJ1-2; the match to TRBD1 covers 7 bases. The CDR3 sequence is 14 residues long. V shed 3 bases and J 8 bases; nucleotides not matched to a gene: 9. CDR1 is KGHSH, CDR2 LQKENI, per germline. CDR3 DNA: TGTGCCAGCTCACCTACAGGGGACGGTAGGGGCTACACCTTC. Protein product: CASSPTGDGRGYTF.

This chain uses TRBV6-5 with TRBJ2-7; 7 bases match TRBD1. The CDR3 is 13 residues long. CDR1 MNHEY and CDR2 SVGAGI come from the germline V gene. Germline trimming cut 7 bases from V and 5 bases from J; bases unmatched to any gene: 8. CDR3 sequence: CASTRTGVDEQYF. The CDR3 DNA sequence: TGTGCCAGCACCAGGACAGGAGTGGACGAGCAGTACTTC.

The genes are TRBV4-1 and TRBJ2-7; D might be TRBD1 (6 bases). The V and J ends lost 1 base and 7 bases respectively, with 11 bases between them. The CDR3 covers 13 residues. Germline CDR1 and CDR2: MGHRA and YSYEKL. CDR3 in DNA: TGCGCCAGCAGCCAAGTCTCTCAGGGGGAGCAGTACTTC. Translated, it gives CASSQVSQGEQYF.

The rearrangement joins TRBV27 to TRBJ2-7; 7 bases fit TRBD2. Looked up from germline, CDR1 is MNHEY and CDR2 is SMNVEV (reference sequence). V trimming: 5 bases; J trimming: 1 base; junction bases outside the gene matches: 5. CDR3 length equals 14 residues. The CDR3 DNA reads TGTGCCAGCAGTCGACCGGGACTATCCTACGAGCAGTACTTC. This gives the protein CASSRPGLSYEQYF.

J is TRBJ2-7 and V is TRBV25-1, with D maybe TRBD2 (7 bases). Trimming removed 5 bases at V and 0 bases at J, with 17 bases between. CDR3 length equals 16 residues. CDR1 is MGHDK and CDR2 is SYGVNS in the germline V gene. This CDR3 reads CASSKGGGRSSYEQYF. As DNA, the CDR3 is TGTGCCAGCAGTAAGGGGGGGGGAAGAAGCTCCTACGAGCAGTACTTC.

J is TRBJ1-1 and V is TRBV10-2; D unclear. Germline-derived CDR1 and CDR2 are WSHSY and SAAADI. Trimming removed 7 bases from V and 0 bases from J, with 9 bases in between. The CDR3 extends over 13 amino acids. The CDR3 region has the DNA TGCGCCAGCAAGAAGGACCTGAACACTGAAGCTTTCTTT. This gives the protein CASKKDLNTEAFF.

This clone has more than one count but fewer than ten. The gene calls are TRBV29-1 and TRBJ1-1; 7 bases map to TRBD1. The CDR3 is 16 amino acids. Germline loops: CDR1 SQVTM, CDR2 ANQGSEA. V shed 2 bases and J 4 bases; nucleotides not matched to a gene: 13. CDR3: CSVERGTAEVSTEAFF. CDR3 bases: TGCAGCGTTGAACGGGGGACAGCCGAGGTGAGCACTGAAGCTTTCTTT.

The chain is built from TRBV4-1 and TRBJ1-5; no clear D. CDR1 and CDR2 from the germline V gene are MGHRA and YSYEKL. The CDR3 contains 16 residues. The V and J ends lost 0 bases and 0 bases respectively, with 9 bases between them. CDR3 bases: TGCGCCAGCAGCCAAGATCCCGGGTTTAGCAATCAGCCCCAGCATTTT. It encodes CASSQDPGFSNQPQHF.

V usage is TRBV19 and J usage is TRBJ1-2; D is uncertain. Trimming took 2 bases from V and 1 from J, leaving 14 bases between them. The CDR3 runs to 16 residues. Germline values: CDR1 LNHDA, CDR2 SQIVND (reference sequence). CDR3 bases: TGTGCCAGTAGTATAAGTCTACACGGATTTAACTATGGCTACACCTTC. This sequence encodes CASSISLHGFNYGYTF.

This chain connects TRBV7-3 to TRBJ2-6, with D unresolved. Germline CDR1 is SGHTA and CDR2 is FQGTGA. The CDR3 loop spans 18 amino acids. Trimming cost V 5 bases and J 0 bases, with 17 bases left between them. The CDR3 DNA reads as TGTGCCAGCAGCCTCCACTTCAGACTTGACTCTGGGGCCAACGTCCTGACTTTC. Translated: CASSLHFRLDSGANVLTF.

The V gene is TRBV5-6, the J gene TRBJ2-7, with TRBD1 as a possible D gene (5 bases). This CDR3 region has 13 residues. V was clipped by 0 bases and J by 3 bases, with 7 bases between them. The germline V gene encodes CDR1 SGHDT and CDR2 YYEEEE. The CDR3 DNA reads TGTGCCAGCAGCTTGGCCAGGGACTACGAGCAGTACTTC. The encoded protein is CASSLARDYEQYF.

Only one count was recorded for this clone. The CDR3, as DNA: TGTGCCAGCAGCCCCACGGGGATGGATGAGCAGTTCTTC. Translated, it gives CASSPTGMDEQFF. The genes are TRBV5-6 and TRBJ2-1; weak D call: TRBD2 (5 bases). The CDR3 totals 13 residues. The germline V gene has CDR1 SGHDT and CDR2 YYEEEE. V was clipped by 4 bases and J by 8 bases, with 13 bases between them.

This chain joins TRBV10-3 and TRBJ2-1, with 10 nucleotides matching TRBD2. The CDR3 contains 18 residues. The ends lost 7 bases at V and 4 bases at J; junction bases unmatched: 16. The germline V gene encodes CDR1 ENHRY and CDR2 SYGVKD. The CDR3 coding sequence is TGTGCCATCATAAAAGGCGACTCCCAGCGGGGGGGTTACAATGAGCAGTTCTTC. The encoded protein is CAIIKGDSQRGGYNEQFF.

V usage is TRBV9 and J usage is TRBJ1-2; 10 positions agree with TRBD1. V gave up 4 bases and J gave up 4 bases; unmatched junction bases: 10. The CDR3 consists of 16 residues. The germline CDR1 and CDR2 sequences are SGDLS and YYNGEE. CDR3 residues: CASSTGTGASGYGYTF. The CDR3 DNA reads as TGTGCCAGCAGCACCGGGACAGGGGCCTCCGGCTATGGCTACACCTTC.

The gene calls are TRBV2 and TRBJ2-7; maybe TRBD2 (6 bases). Trimming removed 6 bases at V and 0 bases at J, with 15 bases between. The CDR3 totals 15 residues. CDR1 SNHLY and CDR2 FYNNEI come from the germline V gene. The CDR3 DNA reads as TGTGCCAGCAGGGATCCCGGAGGGCACTCCTACGAGCAGTACTTC. Its translation is CASRDPGGHSYEQYF.

V and J are TRBV27 and TRBJ2-3, with 9 bases lining up with TRBD1. V shed 5 bases, J shed 6 bases, and the junction held 12 bases outside the gene matches. The CDR3 runs 16 residues. The V gene's germline CDR1 is MNHEY and CDR2 SMNVEV (reference sequence). This CDR3 reads CASSGFTGGFGDTQYF. In DNA form, the CDR3 reads TGTGCCAGCAGTGGCTTCACAGGGGGCTTCGGGGATACGCAGTATTTT.